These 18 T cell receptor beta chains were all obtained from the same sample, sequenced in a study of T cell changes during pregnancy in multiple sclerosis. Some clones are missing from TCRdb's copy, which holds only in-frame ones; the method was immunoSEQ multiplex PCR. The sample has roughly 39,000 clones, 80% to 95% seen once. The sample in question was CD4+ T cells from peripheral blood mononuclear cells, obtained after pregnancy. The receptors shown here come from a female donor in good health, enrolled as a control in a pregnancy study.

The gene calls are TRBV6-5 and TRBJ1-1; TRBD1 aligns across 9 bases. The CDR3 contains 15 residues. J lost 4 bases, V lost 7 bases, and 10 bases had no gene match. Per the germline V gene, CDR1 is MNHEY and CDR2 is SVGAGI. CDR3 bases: TGTGCCAGCAACCACAGGACAGGGGAGGGCACTGAAGCTTTCTTT. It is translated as CASNHRTGEGTEAFF.

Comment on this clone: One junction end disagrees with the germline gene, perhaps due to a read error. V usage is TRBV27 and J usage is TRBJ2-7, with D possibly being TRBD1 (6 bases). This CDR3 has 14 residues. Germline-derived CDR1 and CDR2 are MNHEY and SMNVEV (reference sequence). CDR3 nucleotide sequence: TGTGCCAGCAGTTTACGGACAGCGTCCTACGAGCAGCACTTC. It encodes CASSLRTASYEQHF.

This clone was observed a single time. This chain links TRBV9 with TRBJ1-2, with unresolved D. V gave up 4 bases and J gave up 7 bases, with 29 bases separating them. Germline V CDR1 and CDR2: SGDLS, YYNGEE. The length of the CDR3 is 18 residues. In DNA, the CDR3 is TGTGCCAGCAGCCCAAACCCTAGGAGGGATTCGTGGTATTCTGGCTACACCTTC. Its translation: CASSPNPRRDSWYSGYTF.

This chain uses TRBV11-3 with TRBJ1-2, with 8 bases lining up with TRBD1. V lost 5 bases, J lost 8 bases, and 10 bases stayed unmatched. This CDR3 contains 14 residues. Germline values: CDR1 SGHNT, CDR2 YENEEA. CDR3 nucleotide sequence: TGTGCCAGCAGCGGGGGGGACAGGATCCGAGGCTACACCTTC. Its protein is CASSGGDRIRGYTF.

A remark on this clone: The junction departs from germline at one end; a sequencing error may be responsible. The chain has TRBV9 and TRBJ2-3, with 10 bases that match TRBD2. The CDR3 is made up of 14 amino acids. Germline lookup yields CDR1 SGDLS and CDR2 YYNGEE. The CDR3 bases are TGCGGGACTAGCGTTACGGAGGTAGAAGATACGCAGTATTTT. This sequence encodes CGTSVTEVEDTQYF.

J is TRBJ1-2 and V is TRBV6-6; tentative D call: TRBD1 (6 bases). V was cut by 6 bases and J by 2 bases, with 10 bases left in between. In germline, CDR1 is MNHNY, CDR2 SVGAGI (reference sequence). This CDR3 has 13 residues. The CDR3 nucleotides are TGTGCCAGCAGCCGCGACAGGAACTATGGCTACACCTTC. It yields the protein CASSRDRNYGYTF.

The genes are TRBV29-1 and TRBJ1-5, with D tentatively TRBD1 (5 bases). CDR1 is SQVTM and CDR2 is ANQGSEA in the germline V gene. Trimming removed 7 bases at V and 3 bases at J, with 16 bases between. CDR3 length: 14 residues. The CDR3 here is CSAETANHNQPQHF. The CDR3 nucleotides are TGCAGCGCTGAGACAGCTAACCACAATCAGCCCCAGCATTTT.

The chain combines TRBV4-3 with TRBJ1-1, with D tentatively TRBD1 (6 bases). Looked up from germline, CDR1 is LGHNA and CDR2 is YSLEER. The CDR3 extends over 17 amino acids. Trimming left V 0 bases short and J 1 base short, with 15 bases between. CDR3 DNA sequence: TGCGCCAGCAGCCAAGAGGGAGCAGGGGCGTCGAACACTGAAGCTTTCTTT. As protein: CASSQEGAGASNTEAFF.

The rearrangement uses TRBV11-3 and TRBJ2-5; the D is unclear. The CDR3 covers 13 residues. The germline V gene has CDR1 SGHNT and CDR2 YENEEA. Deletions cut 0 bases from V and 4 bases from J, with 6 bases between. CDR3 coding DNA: TGTGCCAGCAGCTTAGAGCGAGGAGAGACCCAGTACTTC. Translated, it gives CASSLERGETQYF.

CDR3 loop: CASSREITNYGYTF. The CDR3 bases are TGTGCCAGTTCCAGGGAAATCACTAACTATGGCTACACCTTC. This rearrangement joins TRBV19 to TRBJ1-2; perhaps TRBD1 as D (5 bases). Germline CDR1 is LNHDA and CDR2 is SQIVND (reference sequence). Trimming shortened V by 8 bases and J by 0 bases, and 13 bases separated the two germline ends. The CDR3 has 14 residues.

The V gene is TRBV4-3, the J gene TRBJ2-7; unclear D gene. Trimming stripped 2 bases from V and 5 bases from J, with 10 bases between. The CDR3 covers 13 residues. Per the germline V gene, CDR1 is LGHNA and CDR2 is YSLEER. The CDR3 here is CASSQSGRDEQYF. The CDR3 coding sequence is TGCGCCAGCAGCCAATCTGGCCGGGACGAGCAGTACTTC.

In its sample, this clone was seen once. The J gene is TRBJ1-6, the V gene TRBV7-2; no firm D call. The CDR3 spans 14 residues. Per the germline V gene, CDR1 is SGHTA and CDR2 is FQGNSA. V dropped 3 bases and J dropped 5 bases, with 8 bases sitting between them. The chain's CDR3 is CASSFITNNSPLHF. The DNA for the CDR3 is TGTGCCAGCAGCTTTATTACTAATAATTCACCCCTCCACTTT.

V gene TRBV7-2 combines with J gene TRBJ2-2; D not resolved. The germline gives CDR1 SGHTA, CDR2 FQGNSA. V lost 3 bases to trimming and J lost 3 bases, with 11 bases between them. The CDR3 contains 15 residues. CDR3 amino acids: CASSFTQAYTGELFF. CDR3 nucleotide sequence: TGTGCCAGCAGCTTCACCCAGGCGTACACCGGGGAGCTGTTTTTT.

Here the CDR3 DNA reads TGTGCCAGCAGCTTAGATCCGGGGTTCAATCAGCCCCAGCATTTT. Translating it yields CASSLDPGFNQPQHF. The chain is built from TRBV11-2 and TRBJ1-5; the D is unclear. Germline V gives CDR1 SGHAT, CDR2 FQNNGV. Trimming stripped 0 bases from V and 3 bases from J, with 9 bases between. The CDR3 has 15 residues. The whole variable domain, remainder taken from reference TRBV11-2 and TRBJ1-5, is EAGVAQSPRYKIIEKRQSVAFWCNPISGHATLYWYQQILGQGPKLLIQFQNNGVVDDSQLPKDRFSAERLKGVDSTLKIQPAKLEDSAVYLCASSLDPGFNQPQHFGDGTRLSIL.

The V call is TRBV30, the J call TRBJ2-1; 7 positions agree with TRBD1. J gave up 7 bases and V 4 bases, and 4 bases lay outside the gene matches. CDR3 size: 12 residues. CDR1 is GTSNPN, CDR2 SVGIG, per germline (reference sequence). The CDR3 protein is CAWNRGGNEQFF. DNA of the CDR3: TGTGCCTGGAACAGGGGCGGGAATGAGCAGTTCTTC.

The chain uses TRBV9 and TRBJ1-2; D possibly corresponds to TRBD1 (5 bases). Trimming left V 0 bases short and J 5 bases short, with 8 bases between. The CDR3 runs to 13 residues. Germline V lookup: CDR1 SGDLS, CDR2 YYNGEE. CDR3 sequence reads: CASSVEGNYGYTF. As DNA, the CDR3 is TGTGCCAGCAGCGTAGAGGGGAATTATGGCTACACCTTC.

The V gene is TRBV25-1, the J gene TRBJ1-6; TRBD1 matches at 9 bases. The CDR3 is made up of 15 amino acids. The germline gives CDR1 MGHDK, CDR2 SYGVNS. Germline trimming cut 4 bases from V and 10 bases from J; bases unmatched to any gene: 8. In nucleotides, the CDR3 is TGTGCCAGCAGTGCGGGGGGGACAGGGAGGTCACCCCTCCACTTT. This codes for CASSAGGTGRSPLHF.

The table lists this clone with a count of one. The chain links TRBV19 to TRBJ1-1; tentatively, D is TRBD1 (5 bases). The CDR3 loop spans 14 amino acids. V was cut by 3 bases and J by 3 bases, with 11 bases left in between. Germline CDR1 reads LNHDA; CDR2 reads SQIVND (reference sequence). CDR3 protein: CASSIFGGDTEAFF. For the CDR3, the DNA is TGTGCCAGTAGTATTTTCGGGGGGGACACTGAAGCTTTCTTT.